The 23 T cell receptor beta chains below all came from one sample that was sequenced in a study of CD8+ T cells in alopecia areata (dated 2018 in TCRdb). Interpreted using the paper, the time point label stands for: roughly 27 days on oral tofacitinib. What the treatment or condition label conveys for this sample: oral pan-JAK inhibitor, 5-10 mg twice daily. The protocol used for the library was the immunoSEQ multiplex PCR assay. RNA was extracted from all samples and reverse transcribed into cDNA as template for TCR sequencing. Drawn from immuneACCESS, this table holds only the in-frame rearrangements with V and J called that TCRdb kept. Clones are partly lost; checked studies trace under half to an unresolved V gene and leave the rest unexplained. The sample table lists 150,000 or so clones, nearly 55% of them with a count of one. About 15% of the sample goes to the ten largest clones. This sample comprised CD8+ T cells sorted from blood, obtained at week 4, from a patient treated with tofacitinib. All receptors come from a human donor with alopecia areata.

V and J are TRBV29-1 and TRBJ2-7; D might be TRBD1 (6 bases). This CDR3 region has 13 residues. The germline CDR1 and CDR2 sequences are SQVTM and ANQGSEA. V was shortened by 6 bases and J by 6 bases, with 18 bases between the two germline ends. The CDR3 DNA follows: TGCAGCGTGACAGGATCCCGATTTGTCGAGCAGTACTTC. The encoded protein is CSVTGSRFVEQYF.

This clone was counted between two and nine times. This sequence joins TRBV5-1 and TRBJ2-1; D gene uncertain. The V end lost 4 bases, the J end lost 4 bases, and 9 bases lay between the germline ends. The length of the CDR3 is 13 residues. CDR1 and CDR2 (germline): SGHRS, YFSETQ. The CDR3: CASSPDPYNEQFF. The CDR3 DNA reads as TGCGCCAGCAGCCCCGACCCGTACAATGAGCAGTTCTTC.

A few counts support this clone. The sample holds other DNA sequences that translate to the same CDR3. V gene TRBV27 combines with J gene TRBJ2-5; D is perhaps TRBD2 (6 bases). CDR3 size: 13 residues. Germline values: CDR1 MNHEY, CDR2 SMNVEV (reference sequence). Between the trimmed V and J ends, which lost 3 bases and 4 bases, there was a span of 9 bases. The DNA of the CDR3 is TGTGCCAGCAGTTTGTGGAGGGGAGAGACCCAGTACTTC. It codes for CASSLWRGETQYF.

V gene TRBV2 combines with J gene TRBJ2-1; D uncertain. V was clipped by 6 bases and J by 9 bases, with 18 bases between them. This CDR3 has 14 amino acids. Germline V gene lookup returns CDR1 SNHLY and CDR2 FYNNEI. In nucleotides, the CDR3 is TGTGCCAGCAGGGGATCCGCTACGGTCAGTGAGCAGTTCTTC. Translation: CASRGSATVSEQFF.

This chain links TRBV27 with TRBJ2-3; possible D gene TRBD1, 5 bases. The CDR3 has 15 residues. Germline CDR1 and CDR2: MNHEY and SMNVEV (reference sequence). With 5 bases removed from V and 5 bases from J, the gap between germline ends came to 17 bases. CDR3 sequence (DNA): TGTGCCAGCAGTGTACTCTACCCCCAGGGAGATACGCAGTATTTT. Protein product: CASSVLYPQGDTQYF.

The rearrangement joins TRBV9 to TRBJ1-5; 8 bases line up with TRBD1. The CDR3 totals 17 residues. Unmatched junction bases numbered 9, after V lost 4 bases and J lost 0 bases. Looked up from germline, CDR1 is SGDLS and CDR2 is YYNGEE. CDR3 in DNA: TGTGCCAGCAGCCCGGGGACAGGCGGATATAGCAATCAGCCCCAGCATTTT. Protein product: CASSPGTGGYSNQPQHF.

The J gene is TRBJ2-7, the V gene TRBV9, with 9 positions matching TRBD2. This CDR3 is built from 15 residues. Germline V gene sequence: CDR1 SGDLS, CDR2 YYNGEE. J lost 5 bases, V lost 4 bases, and 10 bases had no gene match. In DNA form, the CDR3 reads TGTGCCAGCAGCCCGGAGCCGGGGACTAGCCACGAGCAGTACTTC. Its protein product is CASSPEPGTSHEQYF.

This clone was found once. V is TRBV6-6 and J is TRBJ2-7, with 8 nucleotides matching TRBD1. The CDR3 is made up of 14 amino acids. The germline V gene encodes CDR1 MNHNY and CDR2 SVGAGI (reference sequence). The trim removed 2 bases at V and 4 bases at J, leaving 4 bases unmatched. The CDR3 DNA reads as TGTGCCAGCAGTTACGCGCAGGGGGCTTACGAGCAGTACTTC. Translation: CASSYAQGAYEQYF.

The chain links TRBV4-1 to TRBJ1-3; D is undetermined. The germline gives CDR1 MGHRA, CDR2 YSYEKL. The CDR3 sequence is 13 residues long. V gave up 4 bases and J gave up 3 bases, with 7 bases separating them. In nucleotides, the CDR3 is TGCGCCAGCAGCCCCCGAGTTGGAAACACCATATATTTT. Its protein is CASSPRVGNTIYF.

The rearrangement joins TRBV27 to TRBJ1-2; no definite D call. Trimming cost V 5 bases and J 4 bases, with 14 bases left between them. The CDR3 contains 14 residues. Germline lookup yields CDR1 MNHEY and CDR2 SMNVEV (reference sequence). The CDR3 DNA reads TGTGCCAGCAGTACTTATGGGGTACCCTATGGCTACACCTTC. This translates into CASSTYGVPYGYTF.

This clone occurred a few times. The chain carries TRBV29-1 and TRBJ1-1, with a tentative D call TRBD1 (5 bases). V was clipped by 0 bases and J by 3 bases, with 11 bases between them. Germline V gene sequence: CDR1 SQVTM, CDR2 ANQGSEA. This CDR3 is 14 amino acids long. The CDR3 here is CSVEDLGQDTEAFF. DNA for the CDR3: TGCAGCGTTGAAGATCTTGGACAAGACACTGAAGCTTTCTTT.

The V gene is TRBV4-3, the J gene TRBJ1-1, with 7 bases identical to TRBD1. CDR1 and CDR2 (germline): LGHNA, YSLEER. With 0 bases clipped from V and 7 bases from J, the junction kept 5 bases outside the gene matches. CDR3 length: 14 amino acids. The CDR3 DNA sequence: TGCGCCAGCAGCCAAGACGCAGGGGGGATTGAAGCTTTCTTT. Its translation is CASSQDAGGIEAFF.

The J gene is TRBJ1-5, the V gene TRBV7-9; 7 bases map to TRBD1. The V gene end was trimmed by 4 bases and the J gene end by 0 bases; junction bases not matched to a gene: 3. CDR3 length: 15 residues. Germline lookup yields CDR1 SEHNR and CDR2 FQNEAQ (reference sequence). In DNA, the CDR3 is TGTGCCAGCAGCTCGACAGGGATTAGCAATCAGCCCCAGCATTTT. It encodes CASSSTGISNQPQHF.

The chain employs TRBV7-9 and TRBJ2-7, with 7 bases aligning to TRBD2. The CDR3 is 15 amino acids. From germline, CDR1 is SEHNR and CDR2 FQNEAQ (reference sequence). V was clipped by 2 bases and J by 0 bases; unmatched bases: 4. CDR3 in amino acids: CASSLTAGPSYEQYF. The CDR3, as DNA: TGTGCCAGCAGCTTAACAGCGGGGCCCTCCTACGAGCAGTACTTC.

V gene TRBV5-1 combines with J gene TRBJ1-2, with D maybe TRBD1 (6 bases). The V gene lost 4 bases and the J gene lost 4 bases, with 17 bases spanning the gap. The CDR3 length is 15 residues. The germline V gene has CDR1 SGHRS and CDR2 YFSETQ. The CDR3 DNA reads as TGCGCCAGCAGCCCCCGGGCAGGGGACATCTATGGCTACACCTTC. This translates into CASSPRAGDIYGYTF.

This chain joins TRBV4-3 and TRBJ2-7, with 10 bases fitting TRBD1. CDR1 and CDR2 from the germline V gene are LGHNA and YSLEER. Unmatched junction bases numbered 9, after V lost 0 bases and J lost 4 bases. The CDR3 is made up of 17 amino acids. The CDR3 region is CASSQDPGQGESYEQYF. CDR3 DNA: TGCGCCAGCAGCCAAGATCCAGGACAGGGGGAATCTTACGAGCAGTACTTC.

The CDR3 loop is CASSAVEEGTEAFF. CDR3 bases: TGTGCCAGCAGTGCGGTCGAGGAGGGCACTGAAGCTTTCTTT. The chain links TRBV6-5 to TRBJ1-1; D gene ambiguous. Germline V gene sequence: CDR1 MNHEY, CDR2 SVGAGI. The CDR3 totals 14 residues. Trimming removed 5 bases from V and 4 bases from J, with 14 bases in between.

V gene TRBV29-1 combines with J gene TRBJ1-2; D is perhaps TRBD1 (5 bases). The V end lost 4 bases, the J end lost 0 bases, and 6 bases lay between the germline ends. This CDR3 comprises 12 residues. Germline V lookup: CDR1 SQVTM, CDR2 ANQGSEA. The CDR3 DNA reads TGCAGCGTTGTGGGGGCTAACTATGGCTACACCTTC. Residues: CSVVGANYGYTF. Using reference TRBV29-1 and TRBJ1-2 for the parts outside the CDR3, the full variable domain is SAVISQKPSRDICQRGTSLTIQCQVDSQVTMMFWYRQQPGQSLTLIATANQGSEATYESGFVIDKFPISRPNLTFSTLTVSNMSPEDSSIYLCSVVGANYGYTFGSGTRLTVV.

This chain joins TRBV13 and TRBJ2-5; D is unresolved. Germline lookup yields CDR1 PRHDT and CDR2 FYEKMQ (reference sequence). The V end was cut by 2 bases, the J end by 5 bases, with 12 bases between. The CDR3 covers 14 residues. In DNA, the CDR3 is TGTGCCAGCAGCTTATTGGGGTCTCTCGAGACCCAGTACTTC. This encodes CASSLLGSLETQYF.

V usage is TRBV5-1 and J usage is TRBJ1-6; D perhaps matches TRBD1 (5 bases). From germline, CDR1 is SGHRS and CDR2 YFSETQ. The CDR3 runs 17 residues. V gave up 0 bases and J gave up 9 bases, with 19 bases separating them. The CDR3 loop is CASSLGGLRANSSPLHF. CDR3 coding DNA: TGCGCCAGCAGCTTGGGGGGCCTCAGGGCGAATTCTTCACCCCTCCACTTT.

The V and J genes are TRBV27 and TRBJ2-7; 7 positions agree with TRBD2. This CDR3 comprises 15 residues. Trimming at V came to 4 bases and at J to 3 bases, leaving 9 bases not matched to a gene. In germline, CDR1 is MNHEY, CDR2 SMNVEV (reference sequence). This chain's CDR3 is CASSSPGGGDYEQYF. As DNA, the CDR3 is TGTGCCAGCAGTTCGCCGGGCGGGGGTGACTACGAGCAGTACTTC.

The chain joins TRBV27 to TRBJ2-1, with 10 bases identical to TRBD2. From germline, CDR1 is MNHEY and CDR2 SMNVEV (reference sequence). This CDR3 is 16 amino acids long. The V segment lost 6 bases and the J segment 10 bases; nucleotides outside the gene matches: 15. CDR3 sequence: CASSSIAGGPLGEQFF. The CDR3 bases are TGTGCCAGCAGCTCCATAGCGGGGGGTCCCCTGGGGGAGCAGTTCTTC.

This sequence joins TRBV29-1 and TRBJ2-5; 10 bases align to TRBD1. The CDR3 consists of 14 residues. Germline trimming cut 6 bases from V and 4 bases from J; bases unmatched to any gene: 8. Germline V gene sequence: CDR1 SQVTM, CDR2 ANQGSEA. CDR3 amino acids: CSVGTGEWRETQYF. DNA of the CDR3: TGCAGCGTAGGGACAGGGGAGTGGAGAGAGACCCAGTACTTC.